A selection of T cell receptor beta chains follows, all from one sample in a study of blood T cell repertoires in COVID-19. TCRdb's copy holds only in-frame clones and misses some; the assay was immunoSEQ multiplex PCR. The sample records roughly 220,000 clones, 85% being singletons. Sequenced material: peripheral blood. The source of these receptors is a man aged 45 to 65 who had recovered from COVID-19. Both conserved end residues are part of each CDR3. D genes are given only for firm matches. Part of the rows lack a size; the others show once, few, many or a class for expanded clones.

v_gene	abundance	j_gene	d_gene	CDR3aa	CDR3nt
TRBV3-1/TRBV3-2	.	TRBJ2-2	.	CASSRKLTINTGELFF	TGTGCCAGCAGCCGGAAGCTTACTATCAACACCGGGGAGCTGTTTTTT
TRBV27	few	TRBJ2-1	TRBD2	CASSGISGGRLLSSYNEQFF	TGTGCCAGCAGTGGCATTTCGGGGGGGCGTTTACTTAGCTCCTACAATGAGCAGTTCTTC
TRBV27	.	TRBJ2-7	TRBD2	CASSLYLAGIHEQYF	TGTGCCAGCAGTTTATACCTAGCGGGAATCCACGAGCAGTACTTC
TRBV6-6	.	TRBJ1-2	.	CASSDRTRAGYTF	TGTGCCAGCAGTGACAGGACTCGGGCGGGCTACACCTTC
TRBV2	.	TRBJ1-1	.	CASSVLGTEAFF	TGTGCCAGCAGTGTTCTAGGCACTGAAGCTTTCTTT
TRBV6-1	.	TRBJ2-7	.	CASSFQAEVYEQYF	TGTGCCAGCAGTTTTCAAGCAGAGGTCTACGAGCAGTACTTC
TRBV3-1/TRBV3-2	.	TRBJ1-1	.	CASSHNTRDSEAFF	TGTGCCAGCAGCCATAACACAAGGGACTCTGAAGCTTTCTTT
TRBV5-6	.	TRBJ2-7	TRBD1	CASSSGTGKLQIYEQYF	TGTGCCAGCAGCTCCGGGACAGGGAAACTTCAAATCTACGAGCAGTACTTC
TRBV19	.	TRBJ1-5	.	CASSIMEAGVSNQPQHF	TGTGCCAGTAGTATTATGGAGGCAGGAGTTAGCAATCAGCCCCAGCATTTT
TRBV7-2	.	TRBJ2-1	.	CASSFGGMDNEQFF	TGTGCCAGCAGCTTCGGCGGAATGGACAATGAGCAGTTCTTC
TRBV7-9	once	TRBJ2-1	.	CASSPLRGSYNEQFF	TGTGCCAGCAGCCCCCTTCGGGGCTCCTACAATGAGCAGTTCTTC
TRBV6-5	once	TRBJ2-4	.	CASSTDRGLDIQYF	TGTGCCAGCAGTACGGACAGGGGACTAGACATTCAGTACTTC
TRBV7-2	.	TRBJ1-5	.	CASSLTTGLGSNQPQHF	TGTGCCAGCAGCTTAACCACAGGGCTTGGTAGCAATCAGCCCCAGCATTTT
TRBV28	.	TRBJ1-2	.	CASRQTANYGYTF	TGTGCCAGCAGGCAAACAGCTAACTATGGCTACACCTTC
TRBV28	.	TRBJ2-7	TRBD2	CASSLYLAGNYEQYF	TGTGCCAGCAGTTTATATCTAGCGGGAAATTACGAGCAGTACTTC
TRBV5-1	.	TRBJ2-3	.	CASSLGQVLADTQYF	TGCGCCAGCAGCTTGGGACAGGTGTTGGCAGATACGCAGTATTTT
TRBV6-6	few	TRBJ1-1	TRBD1	CASSYSGQGATEAFF	TGTGCCAGCAGTTATTCGGGACAGGGGGCGACTGAAGCTTTCTTT
TRBV6-5	once	TRBJ2-3	TRBD2	CASSSLTSLTDTQYF	TGTGCCAGCAGTTCCCTGACTAGCCTCACAGATACGCAGTATTTT
TRBV7-6	.	TRBJ1-3	.	CASSLGSMTGGNTIYF	TGTGCCAGCAGCTTAGGGAGCATGACTGGGGGAAACACCATATATTTT
TRBV6-5	.	TRBJ2-1	.	CASSSLLNEQFF	TGTGCCAGCAGTTCCCTATTAAATGAGCAGTTCTTC
TRBV6-1	.	TRBJ2-3	.	CASSEARRRTDTQYF	TGTGCCAGCAGTGAAGCGAGGCGCCGCACAGATACGCAGTATTTT
TRBV4-1	once	TRBJ2-7	.	CASSQVPRFRGNEQYF	TGCGCCAGCAGCCAAGTGCCCCGTTTCAGGGGAAACGAGCAGTACTTC
TRBV6-1	.	TRBJ2-1	TRBD1	CASSEVGQGFDEQFF	TGTGCCAGCAGTGAAGTGGGACAGGGTTTCGATGAGCAGTTCTTC
TRBV27	.	TRBJ2-2	.	CASSPGQNTGELFF	TGTGCCAGCAGTCCGGGACAGAACACCGGGGAGCTGTTTTTT
TRBV11-3	.	TRBJ2-1	TRBD2	CASSSGLAGGYNEQFF	TGTGCCAGCAGCTCGGGACTAGCGGGAGGGTACAATGAGCAGTTCTTC
TRBV28	.	TRBJ2-2	TRBD1	CASTPPRQGAKNTGELFF	TGTGCCAGCACCCCCCCCCGGCAGGGGGCGAAAAACACCGGGGAGCTGTTTTTT
TRBV2	.	TRBJ2-2	.	CASSARLGNTGELFF	TGTGCCAGCAGTGCTAGGTTGGGGAACACCGGGGAGCTGTTTTTT
TRBV2	once	TRBJ2-3	.	CASRATTTDTQYF	TGTGCCAGCAGAGCGACCACCACAGATACGCAGTATTTT
TRBV5-1	.	TRBJ2-5	.	CASSLADLDYGPSETQYF	TGCGCCAGCAGCTTGGCCGACTTGGACTACGGACCGAGCGAGACCCAGTACTTC
TRBV7-2	.	TRBJ2-1	TRBD2	CASSSTSASYNEQFF	TGTGCCAGCAGCTCCACTAGCGCTTCCTACAATGAGCAGTTCTTC
TRBV7-6	few	TRBJ1-1	TRBD1	CASSLEPINSGTVNTEAFF	TGTGCCAGCAGCTTAGAGCCCATAAACTCCGGGACAGTGAACACTGAAGCTTTCTTT
TRBV27	.	TRBJ2-7	.	CASSRLDSSYEQYF	TGTGCCAGCAGCCGACTCGACAGTTCCTACGAGCAGTACTTC
TRBV5-1	.	TRBJ2-7	TRBD2	CASRAGGTSGRAYEQYF	TGCGCCAGCAGGGCCGGAGGGACTAGCGGGAGGGCCTACGAGCAGTACTTC
TRBV19	.	TRBJ2-1	TRBD2	CASSIRTSGKNEQFF	TGTGCCAGTAGTATTCGGACTAGCGGTAAAAATGAGCAGTTCTTC
TRBV19	.	TRBJ1-1	TRBD1	CASSATGGTEAFF	TGTGCCAGTAGTGCGACAGGGGGAACTGAAGCTTTCTTT
TRBV4-1	.	TRBJ2-1	TRBD2	CASSQAPTSGANNEQFF	TGCGCCAGCAGCCAGGCCCCGACTAGCGGAGCCAACAATGAGCAGTTCTTC
TRBV19	few	TRBJ1-5	.	CASSIWEVSNQPQHF	TGTGCCAGTAGTATATGGGAGGTTAGCAATCAGCCCCAGCATTTT
TRBV24-1	once	TRBJ2-1	.	CATSTGSSYNEQFF	TGTGCCACCAGTACAGGGAGCTCCTACAATGAGCAGTTCTTC
TRBV2	few	TRBJ2-1	TRBD1	CASSGQGQSFEQFF	TGTGCCAGCAGCGGACAGGGACAATCGTTTGAGCAGTTCTTC
TRBV4-1	.	TRBJ1-2	TRBD1	CASSQPGQGDKYGYTF	TGCGCCAGCAGCCAACCAGGACAGGGTGACAAGTATGGCTACACCTTC
TRBV29-1	few	TRBJ2-7	.	CSVEGAGTGVKF	TGCAGCGTTGAGGGAGCTGGGACTGGGGTTAAGTTC
TRBV9	once	TRBJ2-1	.	CASSDPGLSYNEQFF	TGTGCCAGCAGCGACCCGGGTCTTTCCTACAATGAGCAGTTCTTC
TRBV28	.	TRBJ1-6	TRBD1	CASSIAGGSYSPLHF	TGTGCCAGCAGTATCGCAGGGGGCTCATATTCACCCCTCCACTTT